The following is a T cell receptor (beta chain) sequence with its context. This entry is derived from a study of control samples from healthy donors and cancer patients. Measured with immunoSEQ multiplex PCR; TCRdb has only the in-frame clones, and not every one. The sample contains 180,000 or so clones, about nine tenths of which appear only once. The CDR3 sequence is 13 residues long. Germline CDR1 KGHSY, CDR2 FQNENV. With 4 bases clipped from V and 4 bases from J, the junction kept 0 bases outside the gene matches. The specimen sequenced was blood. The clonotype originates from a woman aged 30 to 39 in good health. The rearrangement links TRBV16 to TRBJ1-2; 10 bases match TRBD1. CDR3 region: CASSRTGGYGYTF. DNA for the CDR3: TGTGCCAGCAGCCGGACAGGGGGCTATGGCTACACCTTC.